This entry features one T cell receptor (beta chain) sequence. Germline V gene data show CDR1 as MDHEN and CDR2 as SYDVKM. The CDR3 sequence is 15 residues long. The junction had 3 bases not matched to a gene; V was cut back by 5 bases and J by 2 bases. This sample was taken from a study of blood T cell repertoires in COVID-19. On the study more broadly: Sites across the United States, Italy and Spain contributed samples from acute and convalescent COVID-19.

The Seattle patients joined while their infection was active and were tracked longitudinally afterward. Original processing methods: Amplifying reference gene primers gave estimates of nucleated cell counts. Method: immunoSEQ multiplex PCR; TCRdb's copy keeps in-frame clones and lacks some. Clonal size and the V and J genes are those of that table, whereas D and trimming came from the DNA. The sample lists some 400,000 clones, around 87% occurring once. The V and J genes are TRBV28 and TRBJ2-1; 10 bases align to TRBD1. The sequence was obtained from a young woman with COVID-19, enrolled during active disease. The specimen was peripheral blood. The CDR3 protein is CASSDRGPAYNEQFF. In nucleotides, the CDR3 is TGTGCCAGCAGTGACAGGGGGCCGGCCTACAATGAGCAGTTCTTC.